The following is a T cell receptor beta chain sequence with its context. TCRdb re-derived calls from the reads in MiXCR, one entry per CDR3 protein. Altogether about 740,000 distinct CDR3 sequences are present, less than 40% being singletons, with the ten largest covering 2.8%. This specimen belongs to a study of T cell repertoires in cytomegalovirus infection. From germline, CDR1 is MNHEY and CDR2 SMNVEV (reference sequence). V was cut by 4 bases and J by 4 bases, with 12 bases left in between. CDR3 size: 14 residues. The sequencing sample was made of PBMCs. The genes are TRBV27 and TRBJ2-3, with D possibly being TRBD1 or TRBD2 (6 bases each). The sequence was obtained from a human donor in good health (CMV status not recorded). Some clones in this sample may be carry-over from other donors' samples. The CDR3 protein is CASSWGAMADTQYF. CDR3 bases: TGTGCCAGCAGTTGGGGGGCTATGGCAGATACGCAGTATTTT.